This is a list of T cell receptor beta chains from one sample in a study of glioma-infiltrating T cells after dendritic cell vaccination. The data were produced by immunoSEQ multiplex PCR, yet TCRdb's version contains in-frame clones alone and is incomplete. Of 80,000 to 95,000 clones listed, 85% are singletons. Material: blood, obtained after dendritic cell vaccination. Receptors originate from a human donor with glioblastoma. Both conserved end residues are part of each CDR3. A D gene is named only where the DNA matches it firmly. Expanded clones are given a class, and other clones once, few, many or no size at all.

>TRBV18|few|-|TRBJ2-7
TGTGCCAGCTCACAGGCTGCAGGGTACGAGCAGTACTTC
CASSQAAGYEQYF
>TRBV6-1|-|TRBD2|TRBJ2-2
TGTGCCAGCAGTGATAGGCGGGAGCTCCGGGAGCTGTTTTTT
CASSDRRELRELFF
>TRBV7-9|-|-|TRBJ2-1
TGTGCCAGCAGCCCCGGTGGCAATGAGCAGTTCTTC
CASSPGGNEQFF
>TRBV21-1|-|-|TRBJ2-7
TGTGCCAGCAGCAAGACTAGCGGGAGGGCCGGTCCTCTGCACGAGCAGTACTTC
CASSKTSGRAGPLHEQYF
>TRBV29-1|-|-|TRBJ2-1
TGCAGCTCAAGAATGGCAGGCTACAATGAGCAGTTCTTC
CSSRMAGYNEQFF
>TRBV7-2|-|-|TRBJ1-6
TGTGCCAGCAGCTTAGTTGGGGCAGAAGGGTCCCTCCACTTT
CASSLVGAEGSLHF
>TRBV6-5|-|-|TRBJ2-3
TGTGCCAGCAGTTACCCCCCCTCCGATACGCAGTATTTT
CASSYPPSDTQYF
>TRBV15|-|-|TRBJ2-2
TGTGCCACCAGCAGCTGGGTAGGGAGGAACACCGGGGAGCTGTTTTTT
CATSSWVGRNTGELFF
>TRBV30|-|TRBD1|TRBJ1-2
TGTGCCTGGAGTGAGGGATGGACAGGATCTAACTATGGCTACACCTTC
CAWSEGWTGSNYGYTF
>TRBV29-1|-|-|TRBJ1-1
TGCAGCGTTGAGCGGGTACTAATGAACACTGAAGCTTTCTTT
CSVERVLMNTEAFF
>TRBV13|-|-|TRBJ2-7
TGTGCCAGCAGCCAGACAGGTTCGAACTACGAGCAGTACTTC
CASSQTGSNYEQYF
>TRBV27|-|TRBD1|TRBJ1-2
TGTGCCAGCAGTTTCCCGGGACAGGGAATCTATGGCTACACCTTC
CASSFPGQGIYGYTF
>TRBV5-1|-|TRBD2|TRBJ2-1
TGCGCCAGCAGCTTGTTTGGACTAGCGAGCAATGAGCAGTTCTTC
CASSLFGLASNEQFF
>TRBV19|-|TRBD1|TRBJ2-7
TGTGCCAGTAAGGGGACAGGAACCTACGAGCAGTACTTC
CASKGTGTYEQYF